The present TCR beta chain was sequenced within a study of cytomegalovirus exposure and HLA in healthy donors. For the study at large: From HLA-typed donors, an early data release held approximately 85 million unique TCRs. Of the donors genotyped, about 390 in all, over 80% fell in the Caucasian-associated ancestry cluster. Overall study findings and caveats: Productive status was seen about 90% or about 30% of the time for most TCR beta V segments in an earlier analysis.

V was clipped by 5 bases and J by 7 bases, with 18 bases between them. The CDR3 has 14 residues. Germline V gene lookup returns CDR1 SGHNT and CDR2 YENEEA. The PCR made use of 60 Vbeta and 13 Jbeta primers. Generated by immunoSEQ multiplex PCR, the TCRdb table keeps only in-frame clones and is missing some. The sample consists of approximately 22,000 clones, 70% to 80% of them appearing once. Comments on this clone: Its antigen is not known.

The receptor was derived from a man between 60 and 70 years old in good health and CMV-seronegative. The rearrangement joins TRBV11-3 to TRBJ2-7; D perhaps matches TRBD2 (5 bases). Material: PBMCs. The CDR3, as DNA: TGTGCCAGCAGCCCCGGATCCCGGGAAGGTGAGCAGTACTTC. Protein sequence: CASSPGSREGEQYF. The whole variable domain, remainder taken from reference TRBV11-3 and TRBJ2-7, is EAGVVQSPRYKIIEKKQPVAFWCNPISGHNTLYWYLQNLGQGPELLIRYENEEAVDDSQLPKDRFSAERLKGVDSTLKIQPAELGDSAVYLCASSPGSREGEQYFGPGTRLTVT.